Shown below are 16 T cell receptor beta chains from a single sample sequenced in a study of OX40 agonist ivuxolimab in advanced cancers. Here immunoSEQ multiplex PCR was the method, and the copy in TCRdb shows in-frame clones only, minus some. The sample lists more than 10,000 clones, 80% occurring once. Material: CD4+ or CD8+ T cells sorted from blood, obtained in a trial of the OX40 agonist ivuxolimab. These receptors were collected from an adult with an advanced solid tumor such as melanoma, head and neck, liver or kidney cancer.

This clone is categorized as medium-sized (0.01 to 0.1%). The chain recombines TRBV19 with TRBJ1-2, with 8 bases aligning to TRBD1. This CDR3 spans 17 amino acids. Germline lookup yields CDR1 LNHDA and CDR2 SQIVND (reference sequence). Trimming took 4 bases from V and 5 from J; bases not matched to a gene: 15. Here the CDR3 reads CASSTPPGQGARYGYTF. The CDR3 nucleotides read TGTGCCAGTAGTACCCCACCCGGCCAGGGGGCGAGGTATGGCTACACCTTC.

Judged by abundance, this clone is medium-sized (0.01 to 0.1%). The chain couples TRBV2 to TRBJ2-7, with 8 nucleotides matching TRBD2. CDR3 length: 15 amino acids. In germline, CDR1 is SNHLY, CDR2 FYNNEI. Unmatched junction bases numbered 4, after V lost 0 bases and J lost 3 bases. The CDR3 loop reads CASSEAGAGGYEQYF. CDR3 DNA sequence: TGTGCCAGCAGTGAAGCGGGTGCGGGAGGCTACGAGCAGTACTTC. Combining the CDR3 with reference TRBV2 and TRBJ2-7 gives the whole variable domain EPEVTQTPSHQVTQMGQEVILRCVPISNHLYFYWYRQILGQKVEFLVSFYNNEISEKSEIFDDQFSVERPDGSNFTLKIRSTKLEDSAMYFCASSEAGAGGYEQYFGPGTRLTVT.

This sequence joins TRBV7-8 and TRBJ1-1; D gene unclear. The germline V gene has CDR1 SGHVS and CDR2 FQNEAQ. This CDR3 is 15 amino acids long. The germline V and J ends were trimmed by 0 bases and 0 bases, with 8 bases remaining between them. In DNA form, the CDR3 reads TGTGCCAGCAGCTTAGCAGGGTCCATGAACACTGAAGCTTTCTTT. Translated: CASSLAGSMNTEAFF.

This clone was recorded only once. This chain connects TRBV9 to TRBJ1-2, with a weak D call TRBD1 (6 bases). This CDR3 region has 15 residues. The germline gives CDR1 SGDLS, CDR2 YYNGEE. Trimming removed 4 bases at V and 1 base at J, with 14 bases between. CDR3 sequence (DNA): TGTGCCAGCAGCCCAACAGGGACCATTAACTATGGCTACACCTTC. Translation: CASSPTGTINYGYTF.

The DNA of the CDR3 is TGTGCCAGCAGTACCGGGACTAGCGGCCTCACCATCCCCCGGGATACGCAGTATTTT. Its protein product is CASSTGTSGLTIPRDTQYF. The chain is built from TRBV28 and TRBJ2-3; 11 bases line up with TRBD2. CDR1 is MDHEN, CDR2 SYDVKM, per germline. Trimming at V came to 5 bases and at J to 6 bases, leaving 19 bases not matched to a gene. The CDR3 spans 19 residues.

The rearrangement uses TRBV7-9 and TRBJ1-2; D not resolved. Germline CDR1 is SEHNR and CDR2 is FQNEAQ (reference sequence). V lost 4 bases to trimming and J lost 4 bases, with 10 bases between them. The CDR3 loop spans 13 amino acids. CDR3 residues: CASSSDSAYGYTF. As DNA, the CDR3 is TGTGCCAGCAGCTCCGATTCCGCCTATGGCTACACCTTC.

In this sample, this clone is large. The J gene is TRBJ2-2, the V gene TRBV13; D not resolved. Trimming removed 5 bases at V and 7 bases at J, with 8 bases between. Germline assignment: CDR1 PRHDT and CDR2 FYEKMQ (reference sequence). The CDR3 consists of 12 residues. The CDR3: CASSHGNGELFF. The CDR3 nucleotides are TGTGCCAGCAGCCACGGCAACGGGGAGCTGTTTTTT.

To note about this clone: This sample includes further DNA sequences coding for the same CDR3. The rearrangement links TRBV27 to TRBJ2-7, with D possibly matching TRBD1 (5 bases). The germline CDR1 and CDR2 sequences are MNHEY and SMNVEV (reference sequence). Deletions cut 4 bases from V and 2 bases from J, with 6 bases between. CDR3 length: 12 residues. The CDR3 DNA sequence: TGTGCCAGCAGTTCGACAGCCTACGAGCAGTACTTC. It translates to CASSSTAYEQYF.

The chain joins TRBV5-6 to TRBJ1-2, with no clear D. The germline V gene encodes CDR1 SGHDT and CDR2 YYEEEE. CDR3 length: 15 amino acids. Trimming shortened V by 4 bases and J by 2 bases, and 15 bases separated the two germline ends. CDR3 DNA sequence: TGTGCCAGCAGCAGGCCTGGGGTGGGGAACTATGGCTACACCTTC. This encodes CASSRPGVGNYGYTF.

The chain links TRBV21-1 to TRBJ2-2; TRBD1, the table's D call, was not compared with the DNA. TRBV21-1 corresponds to a pseudogene. The CDR3 totals 16 residues. The CDR3 loop is CASSKLETGSGGELFF. The CDR3 DNA reads as TGTGCCAGCAGCAAACTCGAGACAGGTTCTGGCGGGGAGCTGTTTTTT.

V and J are TRBV12-5 and TRBJ1-1, with D perhaps TRBD1 (6 bases). CDR3 size: 15 residues. The V end lost 0 bases, the J end lost 5 bases, and 13 bases lay between the germline ends. CDR1 and CDR2 (germline): LGHNT, FRNRAP. CDR3 DNA: TGTGCTAGTGGTTTGGTTGGAGGGGGGACGACTGAAGCTTTCTTT. Protein sequence: CASGLVGGGTTEAFF.

Judged by abundance, this clone is medium-sized. At the DNA level, this CDR3 is encoded by other sequences in the same sample as well. V gene TRBV9 combines with J gene TRBJ2-7; 8 nucleotides agree with TRBD1. Germline V gene data show CDR1 as SGDLS and CDR2 as YYNGEE. V shed 5 bases, J shed 7 bases, and the junction held 8 bases outside the gene matches. This CDR3 contains 13 residues. CDR3 coding DNA: TGTGCCAGCAGTGTTTCAGGGGGCGAGGAGCAGTACTTC. This codes for CASSVSGGEEQYF.

This clone was observed a single time. The rearrangement links TRBV5-6 to TRBJ1-1; no reliable D call. There are 13 residues in the CDR3. Germline values: CDR1 SGHDT, CDR2 YYEEEE. Trimming removed 4 bases at V and 3 bases at J, with 10 bases between. CDR3 protein: CASSKGPHTEAFF. CDR3 DNA sequence: TGTGCCAGCAGCAAAGGGCCACACACTGAAGCTTTCTTT.

In DNA, the CDR3 is TGTGCCAGCAGCCCATGGGACAGGGGGAGGGAGCAGTACTTC. It codes for CASSPWDRGREQYF. The chain has TRBV5-6 and TRBJ2-7; 11 bases are a match to TRBD1. CDR1 SGHDT and CDR2 YYEEEE come from the germline V gene. This CDR3 has 14 residues. Trimming at V came to 4 bases and at J to 7 bases, leaving 7 bases not matched to a gene.

The V and J genes are TRBV4-1 and TRBJ2-7; D remains unclear. Per germline, CDR1 MGHRA and CDR2 YSYEKL. Trimming pared 1 base from V and 3 bases from J, leaving 10 bases between. The CDR3 spans 14 residues. The CDR3 loop reads CASSQVPENYEQYF. The CDR3, as DNA: TGCGCCAGCAGCCAAGTACCCGAGAACTACGAGCAGTACTTC.

This chain uses TRBV9 with TRBJ2-1; weak D call: TRBD2 (6 bases). This CDR3 comprises 15 residues. CDR1 is SGDLS and CDR2 is YYNGEE in the germline V gene. V lost 4 bases and J lost 6, with 17 bases in between. CDR3 in DNA: TGTGCCAGCAGCCATAGCGGTGGGGGGACCAATGAGCAGTTCTTC. Translation: CASSHSGGGTNEQFF. The whole variable domain, filled in from reference TRBV9 and TRBJ2-1, reads DSGVTQTPKHLITATGQRVTLRCSPRSGDLSVYWYQQSLDQGLQFLIQYYNGEERAKGNILERFSAQQFPDLHSELNLSSLELGDSALYFCASSHSGGGTNEQFFGPGTRLTVL.